This T cell receptor (beta chain) was identified during a study of shared clonotypes between healthy human individuals. Study-wide points: The small donor group covered limited genetic and exposure diversity. Naive subsets tended to show greater estimated richness than memory subsets.

Note on this clone: What it binds is unknown.

CDR1 is SGHVS, CDR2 FQNEAQ, per germline. V dropped 4 bases and J dropped 1 base, with 11 bases sitting between them. The CDR3 contains 14 residues. Clones were sequenced by immunoSEQ multiplex PCR, and TCRdb holds only the in-frame ones, with some missing. The profile shows about 600,000 clones, roughly 98% of them singletons. The naive CD8 subset, CD45RO-negative cells positively selected for CCR7, excluded terminally differentiated effector memory CD45RA+ cells. The rearrangement joins TRBV7-8 to TRBJ2-7; D is unclear. The specimen sequenced was naive CD8+ T cells sorted from blood. The clonotype comes from a man younger than 40 in good health. CDR3 bases: TGTGCCAGCAGCTCTTGGCAGCGATCCTACGAGCAGTACTTC. As protein: CASSSWQRSYEQYF.